This record looks at one T cell receptor (beta chain) sequence and its context. Its antigen is unidentified. The data belong to a study of T cell responses to AZD1222 COVID-19 vaccine. Study as a whole: Pooling was applied to second doses at about 4 or about 12 weeks.

V shed 6 bases and J shed 0 bases, with 12 bases lying between them. Germline assignment: CDR1 MNHEY and CDR2 SMNVEV (reference sequence). CDR3 length: 15 residues. Study-level findings and limits: The span of vaccine-associated CD4 TCRs extended across spike, with dominance at 160-218 and 743-854. Clonal diversity was possibly underestimated, and white British individuals and females predominated among donors.

Measured with immunoSEQ multiplex PCR; TCRdb has only the in-frame clones, and not every one. The sample lists fewer than 110,000 clones; roughly 87% were seen once. The chain joins TRBV27 to TRBJ1-5; weak D call: TRBD1 (6 bases). The sequencing used peripheral blood, collected on day 0 of AZD1222 vaccination. The receptor was derived from an adult in good health. The CDR3 is CASRPGQISNQPQHF. The CDR3 nucleotides are TGTGCCAGCAGGCCCGGACAGATTAGCAATCAGCCCCAGCATTTT.